These 19 T cell receptor beta chains came from one sample sequenced in a study of cytomegalovirus exposure and HLA in healthy donors. PCR used 60 Vbeta primers and 13 Jbeta primers. Method: immunoSEQ multiplex PCR; TCRdb's copy keeps in-frame clones and lacks some. The sample lists 90,000 to 120,000 clones; around 73% were seen once. Sequenced: PBMCs. The origin of the receptors is a young man in good health and CMV-seronegative.

This chain uses TRBV6-1 with TRBJ2-1, with no clear D. The CDR3 contains 15 residues. Germline loops: CDR1 MNHNS, CDR2 SASEGT. The ends were cut back, 6 bases at V and 2 bases at J, with 14 bases in the middle. The CDR3 sequence is CASRNLDRAYNEQFF. CDR3 DNA: TGTGCCAGCAGAAACCTCGACCGGGCCTACAATGAGCAGTTCTTC.

This clone was seen a handful of times. V and J are TRBV19 and TRBJ1-5; TRBD1 matches 7 bases. With 4 bases clipped from V and 0 bases from J, the junction kept 3 bases outside the gene matches. The CDR3 is made up of 15 amino acids. The germline V gene has CDR1 LNHDA and CDR2 SQIVND (reference sequence). The CDR3 DNA reads TGTGCCAGTAGTAAGACAGGGAATAGCAATCAGCCCCAGCATTTT. Amino acid sequence: CASSKTGNSNQPQHF.

A note on this clone: A junction end diverges from the germline sequence, so it may reflect a read error. This chain's CDR3 is CSSSSRQGQPQETQYF. Written as DNA, the CDR3 is TGTTCCAGCAGCTCTCGACAGGGCCAACCTCAAGAGACCCAGTACTTC. The chain recombines TRBV7-9 with TRBJ2-5; 7 nucleotides agree with TRBD1. The CDR3 has 16 amino acids. Germline CDR1 and CDR2: SEHNR and FQNEAQ (reference sequence).

CDR3 residues: CASSEWLGGEGYTF. The CDR3 region has the DNA TGTGCCAGCAGTGAATGGTTAGGGGGTGAGGGCTACACCTTC. V usage is TRBV2 and J usage is TRBJ1-2; D may be TRBD1 (6 bases). Germline loops: CDR1 SNHLY, CDR2 FYNNEI. V was cut by 2 bases and J by 8 bases, with 15 bases left in between. This CDR3 has 14 amino acids.

The rearrangement uses TRBV29-1 and TRBJ2-5, with a weak D call TRBD1 (6 bases). Germline CDR1 is SQVTM and CDR2 is ANQGSEA. The CDR3 is 13 amino acids. Trimming shortened V by 4 bases and J by 9 bases, and 18 bases separated the two germline ends. CDR3 DNA sequence: TGCAGCGTTGGCGAGGGACAAGCCCAGGCCCAGTACTTC. Its translation: CSVGEGQAQAQYF.

The chain couples TRBV5-1 to TRBJ2-1, with D unclear. The CDR3 length is 15 residues. CDR1 and CDR2 from the germline V gene are SGHRS and YFSETQ. V lost 0 bases and J 2 bases, leaving 9 bases between the germline ends. The CDR3 coding sequence is TGCGCCAGCAGCTTGGACAGTATCCCCTACAATGAGCAGTTCTTC. Translated: CASSLDSIPYNEQFF.

This clone is classed as medium-sized. The J gene is TRBJ2-3, the V gene TRBV10-3; D uncertain. CDR1 is ENHRY and CDR2 is SYGVKD in the germline V gene. The CDR3 has 14 residues. Deletions cut 6 bases from V and 1 base from J, with 11 bases between. CDR3: CAISRLRGTDTQYF. The CDR3, as DNA: TGTGCCATCAGCCGGTTACGCGGCACAGATACGCAGTATTTT.

This sequence joins TRBV11-2 and TRBJ2-7; 7 bases line up with TRBD1. Looked up from germline, CDR1 is SGHAT and CDR2 is FQNNGV. Unmatched junction bases numbered 5, after V lost 4 bases and J lost 2 bases. The CDR3 contains 14 residues. The CDR3 sequence is CASSYRQGPYEQYF. In DNA, the CDR3 is TGTGCCAGCAGCTATCGACAGGGCCCCTACGAGCAGTACTTC.

The table lists this clone with a few counts. The chain combines TRBV2 with TRBJ1-3; the D is unclear. Per germline, CDR1 SNHLY and CDR2 FYNNEI. This CDR3 spans 15 amino acids. V was clipped by 3 bases and J by 0 bases, with 9 bases between them. The CDR3 is CASSDKRFSGNTIYF. For the CDR3, the DNA is TGTGCCAGCAGTGATAAGAGGTTCTCTGGAAACACCATATATTTT. The whole variable domain, remainder taken from reference TRBV2 and TRBJ1-3, is EPEVTQTPSHQVTQMGQEVILRCVPISNHLYFYWYRQILGQKVEFLVSFYNNEISEKSEIFDDQFSVERPDGSNFTLKIRSTKLEDSAMYFCASSDKRFSGNTIYFGEGSWLTVV.

The rearrangement links TRBV30 to TRBJ1-2; no reliable D call. Germline CDR1 GTSNPN, CDR2 SVGIG (reference sequence). This CDR3 has 12 residues. V lost 5 bases and J 0 bases, leaving 7 bases between the germline ends. CDR3 sequence: CAWERANYGYTF. The DNA for the CDR3 is TGTGCCTGGGAGCGAGCTAACTATGGCTACACCTTC. The variable domain in full, completed from reference TRBV30 and TRBJ1-2, reads SQTIHQWPATLVQPVGSPLSLECTVEGTSNPNLYWYRQAAGRGLQLLFYSVGIGQISSEVPQNLSASRPQDRQFILSSKKLLLSDSGFYLCAWERANYGYTFGSGTRLTVV.

The CDR3, as DNA: TGTGCCAGCAGCTTACTTAGCGGGGGGGCGCACAATGAGCAGTTCTTC. Amino acids: CASSLLSGGAHNEQFF. The V gene is TRBV11-2, the J gene TRBJ2-1, with 11 bases that match TRBD2. CDR3 length: 16 residues. V dropped 2 bases and J dropped 5; count of bases not matched to a gene: 5. Per the germline V gene, CDR1 is SGHAT and CDR2 is FQNNGV. The whole variable domain, remainder taken from reference TRBV11-2 and TRBJ2-1, is EAGVAQSPRYKIIEKRQSVAFWCNPISGHATLYWYQQILGQGPKLLIQFQNNGVVDDSQLPKDRFSAERLKGVDSTLKIQPAKLEDSAVYLCASSLLSGGAHNEQFFGPGTRLTVL.

The rearrangement joins TRBV19 to TRBJ2-7, with 12 positions matching TRBD1. The CDR3 runs 14 residues. The V gene's germline CDR1 is LNHDA and CDR2 SQIVND (reference sequence). The V segment lost 5 bases and the J segment 5 bases; nucleotides outside the gene matches: 4. The CDR3 sequence: CASSRGQGADEQYF. The CDR3, as DNA: TGTGCCAGTAGTCGGGGACAGGGGGCGGACGAGCAGTACTTC.

The chain couples TRBV7-2 to TRBJ1-5, with D maybe TRBD1 (6 bases). The length of the CDR3 is 17 residues. V was cut by 2 bases and J by 3 bases, with 17 bases left in between. The V gene's germline CDR1 is SGHTA and CDR2 FQGNSA. The CDR3 nucleotides are TGTGCCAGCAGCTTATCTGGGGGCAGGGTGGTCAATCAGCCCCAGCATTTT. Translation gives CASSLSGGRVVNQPQHF.

The V call is TRBV28, the J call TRBJ1-6, with 7 bases aligning to TRBD1. The germline V gene encodes CDR1 MDHEN and CDR2 SYDVKM. The CDR3 contains 14 residues. V shed 5 bases and J 6 bases; nucleotides not matched to a gene: 4. In DNA form, the CDR3 reads TGTGCCAGCAGTACCGGGACAGTTAATTCACCCCTCCACTTT. Translated: CASSTGTVNSPLHF.

The chain is built from TRBV2 and TRBJ1-6; 8 positions match TRBD1. This CDR3 has 13 amino acids. J was trimmed by 10 bases and V by 6 bases; bases with no gene match: 5. Germline CDR1 SNHLY, CDR2 FYNNEI. The CDR3 loop reads CASRSGGRSPLHF. The CDR3 DNA sequence: TGTGCCAGCAGGTCAGGGGGCAGATCACCCCTCCACTTT.

The rearrangement links TRBV5-1 to TRBJ1-2; no definite D call. This CDR3 comprises 15 residues. CDR1 is SGHRS and CDR2 is YFSETQ in the germline V gene. V lost 0 bases and J lost 3, with 12 bases in between. The CDR3 DNA reads TGCGCCAGCAGCTTGGTGGCCACGGGAGACTATGGCTACACCTTC. It specifies CASSLVATGDYGYTF.

This CDR3 reads CASSFLTSGRSGGDTQYF. CDR3 DNA: TGTGCCAGCAGTTTTCTAACTAGCGGGAGGTCCGGGGGAGATACGCAGTATTTT. This chain links TRBV28 with TRBJ2-3, with 12 nucleotides matching TRBD2. V trimming: 3 bases; J trimming: 5 bases; junction bases outside the gene matches: 12. In germline, CDR1 is MDHEN, CDR2 SYDVKM. This CDR3 spans 18 amino acids. Combining the CDR3 with reference TRBV28 and TRBJ2-3 gives the whole variable domain DVKVTQSSRYLVKRTGEKVFLECVQDMDHENMFWYRQDPGLGLRLIYFSYDVKMKEKGDIPEGYSVSREKKERFSLILESASTNQTSMYLCASSFLTSGRSGGDTQYFGPGTRLTVL.

The rearrangement joins TRBV2 to TRBJ2-1, with D possibly matching TRBD1 (6 bases). V lost 7 bases and J lost 5, with 12 bases in between. Germline values: CDR1 SNHLY, CDR2 FYNNEI. The CDR3 is 13 amino acids. The CDR3 spells CASTGQIDNEQFF. For the CDR3, the DNA is TGTGCCAGCACCGGACAGATTGACAATGAGCAGTTCTTC.

This clone was recorded only once. The J gene is TRBJ2-3, the V gene TRBV7-2, with 11 bases matching TRBD2. Germline-derived CDR1 and CDR2 are SGHTA and FQGNSA. The CDR3 loop spans 18 amino acids. The V gene end was trimmed by 3 bases and the J gene end by 4 bases; junction bases not matched to a gene: 12. The CDR3 region is CASSFPGTSGGNPDTQYF. CDR3 DNA sequence: TGTGCCAGCAGCTTCCCCGGGACTAGCGGCGGTAATCCAGATACGCAGTATTTT.